This T cell receptor (beta chain) is drawn from a study of identical twins. This CDR3 region has 13 residues. Looked up from germline, CDR1 is GTSNPN and CDR2 is SVGIG (reference sequence). Between the trimmed V and J ends, which lost 2 bases and 4 bases, there was a span of 11 bases. TCRdb processed the 5' RACE reads anew with MiXCR; each CDR3 protein has one entry. In the table there are approximately 1.8 million distinct CDR3 sequences, 25% to 35% of which are singletons. This clonotype came up a few times. Antigen: not known. Regarding the study as a whole: A lower insertion count was a feature of abundant cord blood beta clonotypes, with no such feature in memory repertoires.

Sequenced material: cord blood. The chain carries TRBV30 and TRBJ1-2; no firm D call. This TCR came from a newborn girl in good health. The CDR3 spells CAWSPVGSYGYTF. CDR3 sequence (DNA): TGTGCCTGGAGTCCCGTAGGGAGCTATGGCTACACCTTC.